The following is a T cell receptor (beta chain) sequence with its context. Its antigen is not identified. V lost 0 bases and J 4 bases, leaving 14 bases between the germline ends. The germline gives CDR1 SGHDN, CDR2 FVKESK. There are 16 residues in the CDR3. This sample was included in a study of blood T cells in healthy people across ages. Study-wide results and caveats: Age brought a roughly linear fall in TCR beta diversity measured per million T cells.

Primed by a sample-barcoded 5' primer and a J-beta primer mix, a second PCR proceeded for about 7 to 11 cycles. Paired-end reads containing CDR3 totaled no fewer than 2.5 million for each sample. In TCRdb, the 5' RACE reads were re-called with MiXCR into one record per CDR3 protein. The sample yields hundreds of thousands of distinct CDR3 sequences, under 30% seen once. Another study also made use of these data, one on T cells of mothers and their children.

The receptor was derived from a boy aged 10-17 years in good health. Sequenced input: blood. V gene TRBV14 combines with J gene TRBJ2-3, with TRBD2 as a possible D gene (5 bases). CDR3 sequence reads: CASSQDLTRMSDTQYF. The CDR3, as DNA: TGTGCCAGCAGCCAAGATCTTACTAGGATGTCAGATACGCAGTATTTT.